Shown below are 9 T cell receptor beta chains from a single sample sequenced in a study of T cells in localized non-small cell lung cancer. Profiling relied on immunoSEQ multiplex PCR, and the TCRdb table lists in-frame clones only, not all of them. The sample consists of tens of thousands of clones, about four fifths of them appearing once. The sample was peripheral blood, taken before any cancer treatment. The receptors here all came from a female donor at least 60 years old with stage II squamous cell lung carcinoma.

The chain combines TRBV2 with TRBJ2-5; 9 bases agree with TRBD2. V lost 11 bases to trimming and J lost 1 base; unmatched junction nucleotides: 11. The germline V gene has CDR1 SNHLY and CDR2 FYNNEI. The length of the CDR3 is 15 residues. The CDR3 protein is CAGRGGHLIQETQYF. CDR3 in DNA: TGTGCCGGGCGGGGGGGCCATTTAATCCAAGAGACCCAGTACTTC.

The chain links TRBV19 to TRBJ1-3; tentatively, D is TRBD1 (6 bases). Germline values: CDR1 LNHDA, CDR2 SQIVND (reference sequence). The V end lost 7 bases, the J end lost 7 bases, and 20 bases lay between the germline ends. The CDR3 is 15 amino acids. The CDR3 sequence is CASKGTHQGENTIYF. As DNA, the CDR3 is TGTGCCAGTAAGGGGACACATCAGGGAGAGAACACCATATATTTT. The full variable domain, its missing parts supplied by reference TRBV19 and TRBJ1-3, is DGGITQSPKYLFRKEGQNVTLSCEQNLNHDAMYWYRQDPGQGLRLIYYSQIVNDFQKGDIAEGYSVSREKKESFPLTVTSAQKNPTAFYLCASKGTHQGENTIYFGEGSWLTVV.

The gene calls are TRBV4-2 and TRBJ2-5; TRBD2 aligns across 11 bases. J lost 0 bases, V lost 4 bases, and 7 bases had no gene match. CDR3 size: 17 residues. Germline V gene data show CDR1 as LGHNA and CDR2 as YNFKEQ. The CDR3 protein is CASSLRPSGGYQETQYF. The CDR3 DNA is TGTGCCAGCAGCCTGCGGCCTAGCGGGGGGTACCAAGAGACCCAGTACTTC.

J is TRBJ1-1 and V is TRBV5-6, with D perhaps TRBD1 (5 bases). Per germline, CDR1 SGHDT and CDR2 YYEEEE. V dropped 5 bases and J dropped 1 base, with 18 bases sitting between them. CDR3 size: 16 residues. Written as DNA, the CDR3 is TGTGCCAGCAGTTACTGGGGCTTTTCTAAGAACACTGAAGCTTTCTTT. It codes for CASSYWGFSKNTEAFF. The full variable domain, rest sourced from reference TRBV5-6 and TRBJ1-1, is DAGVTQSPTHLIKTRGQQVTLRCSPKSGHDTVSWYQQALGQGPQFIFQYYEEEERQRGNFPDRFSGHQFPNYSSELNVNALLLGDSALYLCASSYWGFSKNTEAFFGQGTRLTVV.

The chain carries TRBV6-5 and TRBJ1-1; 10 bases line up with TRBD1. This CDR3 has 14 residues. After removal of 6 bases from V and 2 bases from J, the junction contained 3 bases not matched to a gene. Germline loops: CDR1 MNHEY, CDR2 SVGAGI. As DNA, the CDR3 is TGTGCCAGCAGGGGGACAGGGGATAACACTGAAGCTTTCTTT. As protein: CASRGTGDNTEAFF.

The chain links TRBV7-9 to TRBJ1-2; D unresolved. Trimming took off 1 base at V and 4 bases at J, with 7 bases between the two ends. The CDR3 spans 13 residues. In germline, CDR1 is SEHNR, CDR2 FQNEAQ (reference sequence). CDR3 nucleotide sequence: TGTGCCAGCAGCTTAGAGCCAGTCTATGGCTACACCTTC. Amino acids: CASSLEPVYGYTF.

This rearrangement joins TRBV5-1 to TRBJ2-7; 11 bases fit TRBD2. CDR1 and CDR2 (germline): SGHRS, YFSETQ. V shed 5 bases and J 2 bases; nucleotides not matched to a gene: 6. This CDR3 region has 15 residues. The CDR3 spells CASSGSGGDTYEQYF. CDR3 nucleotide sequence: TGCGCCAGCAGTGGTAGCGGGGGGGATACCTACGAGCAGTACTTC.

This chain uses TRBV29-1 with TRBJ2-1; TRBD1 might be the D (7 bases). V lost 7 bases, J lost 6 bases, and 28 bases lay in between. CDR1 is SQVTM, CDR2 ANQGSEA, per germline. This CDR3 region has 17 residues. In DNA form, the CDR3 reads TGCAGCGCCCAAGAGGTGCTGGGGCACAGGGGAGGCAATGAGCAGTTCTTC. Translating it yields CSAQEVLGHRGGNEQFF.

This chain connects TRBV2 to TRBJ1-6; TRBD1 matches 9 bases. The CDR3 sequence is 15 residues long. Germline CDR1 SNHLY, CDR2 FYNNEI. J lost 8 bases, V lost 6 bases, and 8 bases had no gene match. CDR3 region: CASSSGQGRDSPLHF. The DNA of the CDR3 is TGTGCCAGCAGCTCTGGACAGGGGAGAGATTCACCCCTCCACTTT.